One and the same sample provided the 18 T cell receptor beta chains below, sequenced in a study of blood T cell repertoires in COVID-19 (dated by TCRdb to 2018 to 2021). Receptor libraries were prepared by the immunoSEQ multiplex PCR assay. The table was pulled from immuneACCESS by TCRdb, which kept in-frame rearrangements only. Such tables lose some clones; where checked, under half of the loss comes from unresolved V genes, and the rest has no known cause. This sample holds about 160,000 clones; about 86% were observed only once. The ten largest clones add up to 4% of the sample. The sequenced material came from peripheral blood. Receptors originate from a woman between 65 and 79 years old with acute or convalescent COVID-19.

V usage is TRBV30 and J usage is TRBJ1-1; D may be TRBD1 (5 bases). Germline CDR1 GTSNPN, CDR2 SVGIG (reference sequence). Trimming took off 3 bases at V and 0 bases at J, with 11 bases between the two ends. This CDR3 comprises 14 residues. The CDR3 DNA reads as TGTGCCTGGAGACCGGACAATTTGAACACTGAAGCTTTCTTT. Protein product: CAWRPDNLNTEAFF.

The rearrangement links TRBV4-3 to TRBJ2-3, with 11 nucleotides matching TRBD1. The CDR3 is 16 residues long. The trim removed 3 bases at V and 3 bases at J, leaving 5 bases unmatched. The germline CDR1 and CDR2 sequences are LGHNA and YSLEER. The CDR3 DNA follows: TGCGCCAGCAGCCAGAACCGGGACAGGGGGACAGATACGCAGTATTTT. Translation: CASSQNRDRGTDTQYF.

The V call is TRBV27, the J call TRBJ2-7, with a possible D match to TRBD1 (5 bases). This CDR3 comprises 14 residues. Germline values: CDR1 MNHEY, CDR2 SMNVEV (reference sequence). The V gene lost 3 bases and the J gene lost 3 bases, with 12 bases spanning the gap. The CDR3 loop reads CASSFQAGRYEQYF. The CDR3 DNA is TGTGCCAGCAGTTTCCAGGCAGGGCGCTACGAGCAGTACTTC.

The CDR3, as DNA: TGTGCCAGAAGCTCGGGGACAGGGGGCGCGGATCAGCCCCAGCATTTT. This codes for CARSSGTGGADQPQHF. The chain uses TRBV5-3 and TRBJ1-5; TRBD1 matches 12 bases. TRBV5-3 carries the ORF label, with uncertain function. V trimming: 3 bases; J trimming: 5 bases; junction bases outside the gene matches: 6. CDR3 length equals 16 residues.

Comments on this clone: The same CDR3 is also encoded by other DNA sequences in this sample. V usage is TRBV4-3 and J usage is TRBJ1-5, with a possible D match to TRBD1 (5 bases). Germline CDR1 LGHNA, CDR2 YSLEER. CDR3 length: 13 amino acids. V was cut by 3 bases and J by 4 bases, with 7 bases left in between. CDR3 in amino acids: CASSQGGNQPQHF. The CDR3 nucleotides read TGCGCCAGCAGCCAGGGGGGAAATCAGCCCCAGCATTTT.

The rearrangement uses TRBV6-5 and TRBJ1-1; tentative D call: TRBD1 (5 bases). CDR1 is MNHEY, CDR2 SVGAGI, per germline. The CDR3 is 13 amino acids. The V end was cut by 1 base, the J end by 6 bases, with 9 bases between. CDR3 coding DNA: TGTGCCAGCAGTTACTGGGGGGGGGCTGAAGCTTTCTTT. It translates to CASSYWGGAEAFF.

Comments on this clone: Germline is not matched at one junction end, which may reflect a read error. The genes are TRBV20-1 and TRBJ2-4, with D perhaps TRBD2 (5 bases). This CDR3 is built from 11 residues. Germline-derived CDR1 and CDR2 are DFQATT and SNEGSKA (reference sequence). In DNA form, the CDR3 reads TGCAGTGCCCACGTTTTGGGAGTCTTGTTCTTC. Translated: CSAHVLGVLFF.

This chain uses TRBV19 with TRBJ2-1; TRBD2 matches 7 bases. The CDR3 is made up of 15 amino acids. After removal of 5 bases from V and 3 bases from J, the junction contained 7 bases not matched to a gene. Germline CDR1 and CDR2: LNHDA and SQIVND (reference sequence). CDR3 loop: CASSGEGRGYNEQFF. The DNA for the CDR3 is TGTGCCAGTAGTGGAGAGGGGAGGGGCTACAATGAGCAGTTCTTC.

Concerning this clone: Distinct nucleotide sequences in the sample also encode this CDR3. V gene TRBV7-3 combines with J gene TRBJ2-1, with D perhaps TRBD1 (5 bases). V lost 3 bases and J lost 5, with 8 bases in between. Germline-derived CDR1 and CDR2 are SGHTA and FQGTGA. The CDR3 extends over 13 amino acids. The CDR3 nucleotides are TGTGCCAGCAGCTTGGGGCCCAACAATGAGCAGTTCTTC. Amino acid sequence: CASSLGPNNEQFF.

The V gene is TRBV24-1, the J gene TRBJ1-4; 9 bases fit TRBD1. The CDR3 is 15 amino acids. Losses at the gene ends were 3 bases for V and 4 bases for J; bases not matched to a gene: 2. CDR1 is KGHDR and CDR2 is SFDVKD in the germline V gene. DNA of the CDR3: TGTGCCACCAGTGATGCGGGACAGGGTAATGAAAAACTGTTTTTT. It translates to CATSDAGQGNEKLFF.

J is TRBJ1-5 and V is TRBV4-2; a weak D match, TRBD1 (6 bases). The CDR3 loop spans 16 amino acids. The germline V gene has CDR1 LGHNA and CDR2 YNFKEQ. V was pared by 0 bases and J by 11 bases, with 20 bases between. CDR3 nucleotides: TGTGCCAGCAGCCAAGATAACAGGGCTGGGAGAATGACCCAGCATTTT. Encoded protein: CASSQDNRAGRMTQHF.

V is TRBV7-9 and J is TRBJ1-5; D remains ambiguous. The germline V gene has CDR1 SEHNR and CDR2 FQNEAQ (reference sequence). V was trimmed by 3 bases and J by 8 bases, leaving 11 bases between them. This CDR3 has 13 amino acids. CDR3 nucleotide sequence: TGTGCCAGCAGCTTGGGAGCCAAGGAGCCCCAGCATTTT. It yields the protein CASSLGAKEPQHF.

V usage is TRBV5-6 and J usage is TRBJ2-5; TRBD2 is a possible D gene (6 bases). V lost 1 base and J lost 2, with 9 bases in between. The CDR3 contains 14 residues. The germline gives CDR1 SGHDT, CDR2 YYEEEE. CDR3 in amino acids: CASSLTTRQETQYF. CDR3 nucleotides: TGTGCCAGCAGCTTGACGACTAGACAAGAGACCCAGTACTTC.

This chain links TRBV4-2 with TRBJ2-1, with 8 bases fitting TRBD2. J was trimmed by 4 bases and V by 0 bases; bases with no gene match: 5. Germline V gene sequence: CDR1 LGHNA, CDR2 YNFKEQ. The CDR3 runs 16 residues. The CDR3 here is CASSQDLAGAYNEQFF. CDR3 nucleotide sequence: TGTGCCAGCAGCCAAGATCTAGCGGGTGCTTACAATGAGCAGTTCTTC.

CDR3 amino acids: CASSLGVALGNEQFF. The CDR3 coding sequence is TGTGCCAGCAGCTTAGGGGTAGCGTTAGGCAATGAGCAGTTCTTC. The genes are TRBV11-3 and TRBJ2-1; the D gene is possibly TRBD2 (5 bases). The V gene lost 1 base and the J gene lost 6 bases, with 13 bases spanning the gap. Per germline, CDR1 SGHNT and CDR2 YENEEA. This CDR3 spans 15 amino acids.

The chain employs TRBV3-1 (or the pseudogene TRBV3-2) and TRBJ2-7, with a weak D call TRBD2 (6 bases). V lost 0 bases, J lost 6 bases, and 15 bases lay in between. CDR3 length: 15 amino acids. The germline gives CDR1 LGHDT, CDR2 YNNKEL (reference sequence). The chain's CDR3 is CASSQDYGRSAEQYF. CDR3 DNA: TGTGCCAGCAGCCAAGATTACGGGAGATCGGCCGAGCAGTACTTC.

This rearrangement joins TRBV18 to TRBJ1-3; perhaps TRBD1 as D (6 bases). The germline CDR1 and CDR2 sequences are KGHSH and LQKENI. The length of the CDR3 is 15 residues. Trimming cost V 6 bases and J 0 bases, with 12 bases left between them. As DNA, the CDR3 is TGTGCCAGCTCGGAGGACAGAAGCTCTGGAAACACCATATATTTT. Protein: CASSEDRSSGNTIYF.

The chain carries TRBV7-2 and TRBJ1-2; 9 nucleotides align to TRBD1. Germline loops: CDR1 SGHTA, CDR2 FQGNSA. V gave up 5 bases and J gave up 4 bases; unmatched junction bases: 8. CDR3 length: 15 residues. Written as DNA, the CDR3 is TGTGCCAGCAGCACACAGGGGGCGATTAGCTATGGCTACACCTTC. Translation gives CASSTQGAISYGYTF.